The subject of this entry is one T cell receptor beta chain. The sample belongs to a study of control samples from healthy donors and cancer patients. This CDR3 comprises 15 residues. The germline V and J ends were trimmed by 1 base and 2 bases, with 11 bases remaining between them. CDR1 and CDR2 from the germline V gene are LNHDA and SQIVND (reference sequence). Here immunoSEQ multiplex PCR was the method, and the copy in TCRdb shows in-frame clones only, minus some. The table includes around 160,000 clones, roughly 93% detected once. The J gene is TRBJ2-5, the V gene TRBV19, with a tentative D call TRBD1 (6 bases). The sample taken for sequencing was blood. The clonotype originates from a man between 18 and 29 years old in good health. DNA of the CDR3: TGTGCCAGTAGTATAGGGCCAGGGGTGCAAGAGACCCAGTACTTC. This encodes CASSIGPGVQETQYF.